This T cell receptor beta chain came from a study of blood T cell repertoires in COVID-19 (dated by TCRdb to 2020 to 2022). Context from the whole study: Samples covering the acute and convalescent phases of COVID-19 were provided by collaborators in the United States, Italy and Spain. The material from the prospective study consisted of cDNA or gDNA derived from T cells, B-cell-depleted T cells, or PBMCs. Deeply sampled blood TCRbeta repertoires from subjects exposed to, actively infected with, or recovered from COVID-19 were included in the dataset. The repertoires were released in a freely available public database meant as a resource for research on the immune response to SARS-CoV-2. Samples were obtained from the ongoing ImmuneRACE study (first 160 participants) and from about 1,300 subjects provided by 6 global collaborators. Sample metadata almost always included a de-identified subject ID, COVID-19 status, age in years and sex. Where available, HLA class I and class II types were obtained from metadata supplied by the sample provider rather than from assay-based typing. The study at large found these results: The quantity of clinical and demographic metadata differed by source and by participant and was supplied without curation.

Participants in the prospective study were aged roughly 18 to 100 years, lived in over 20 United States geographic areas, and enrolled through a virtual design. In the prospective study, participants were assigned to cohorts based on the clinical history participants reported in a screening survey and a study questionnaire. A participant counted as exposed if, within 2 weeks of entering the study, that participant had been in contact with someone who had a PCR-confirmed or clinician-diagnosed COVID-19 case. Mobile phlebotomists in the prospective study collected whole blood, serum and a nasopharyngeal or oropharyngeal swab from every participant. Participants in the prospective study had the option to provide additional blood draws and questionnaires over a roughly two-month period. Prospective study blood samples were shipped either frozen or at room temperature before DNA extraction. As concerns this clone: The antigen this receptor binds is unknown. Per-base qualities were not stored, and no clone one base away is much larger.

The immunoSEQ Assay, a bias-controlled multiplex PCR, was used to amplify TCRbeta CDR3 regions from genomic DNA. Concerning the study's data processing: Within the assay, amplification of reference gene primers was used to estimate how many nucleated cells each sample contained. To quantify the absolute abundance of each unique TCRbeta CDR3 rearrangement, sequence reads were collapsed and filtered. For each sample, productive Simpson clonality was calculated as the square root of Simpson's diversity index across productive rearrangements. The clones in this table, taken by TCRdb from immuneACCESS, are in-frame only. Not every clone is retained; where verified, under half of the shortfall comes from an unresolved V gene, and the cause of the rest is unknown. Clone size and the V and J calls come from that table; the DNA yielded D and trimming. The sample contains approximately 270,000 clones, approximately 90% of them found a single time. The ten largest clones add up to about 3% of the sample.

Sequencing was performed on PBMCs or T cells enriched from blood (not recorded which). This clonotype was obtained from a man in his forties who had been exposed to COVID-19.

The bases read TGCGCCAGCAGCCCCGAACTGAAGAGCTCCTACAATGAGCAGTTCTTC. It specifies CASSPELKSSYNEQFF. The rearrangement joined TRBV4-1 to TRBJ2-1; the D gene remains uncertain. From the cysteine through the phenylalanine, the CDR3 covers 16 amino acids. Only the CDR3 portion is preserved as DNA: 48 bases, with reading frame beginning at the first base. Trimming removed 4 bases from V and 0 bases from J, leaving 13 bases between the germline ends. According to the germline V gene, CDR1 reads MGHRA and CDR2 reads YSYEKL.